These 22 T cell receptor beta chains were all obtained from the same sample, sequenced in a study of STAT5B mutations in CD4+ large granular lymphocyte leukemia. Generated by immunoSEQ multiplex PCR, the TCRdb table keeps only in-frame clones and is missing some. The sample shows fewer than 35,000 clones, roughly 71% of them seen only once. The material sequenced was CD4+ T cells from blood buffy coats. Source of these receptors: a human donor in good health.

This rearrangement joins TRBV4-2 to TRBJ2-5, with TRBD1 matching over 7 bases. The CDR3 is 15 residues long. The junction had 3 bases not matched to a gene; V was cut back by 0 bases and J by 2 bases. Per germline, CDR1 LGHNA and CDR2 YNFKEQ. The CDR3 DNA reads TGTGCCAGCAGCCAAGACGGACAGGTTCAAGAGACCCAGTACTTC. Protein sequence: CASSQDGQVQETQYF.

The chain is built from TRBV2 and TRBJ2-1; 8 bases match TRBD1. Germline CDR1 reads SNHLY; CDR2 reads FYNNEI. The CDR3 consists of 14 residues. V dropped 2 bases and J dropped 9; count of bases not matched to a gene: 6. CDR3 sequence (DNA): TGTGCCAGCAGTGAAAGGACAGGGTTTCCTGAGCAGTTCTTC. The encoded protein is CASSERTGFPEQFF.

The gene calls are TRBV7-9 and TRBJ1-2; possibly TRBD1 for D (6 bases). This CDR3 has 13 amino acids. Germline V gene lookup returns CDR1 SEHNR and CDR2 FQNEAQ (reference sequence). Trimming took off 2 bases at V and 5 bases at J, with 9 bases between the two ends. The CDR3 DNA reads TGTGCCAGCAGCTTACAAGGGGGGTATGGCTACACCTTC. Its protein is CASSLQGGYGYTF.

This chain joins TRBV19 and TRBJ2-7, with D tentatively TRBD1 (9 bases). There are 16 residues in the CDR3. The V end lost 11 bases, the J end lost 4 bases, and 27 bases lay between the germline ends. The germline V gene has CDR1 LNHDA and CDR2 SQIVND (reference sequence). CDR3 bases: TGTGCCCGGGAGGGGATAGTGGGACAGGGAGATTACGAGCAGTACTTC. It encodes CAREGIVGQGDYEQYF. The full variable domain, in which reference TRBV19 and TRBJ2-7 provide the parts outside the CDR3, is DGGITQSPKYLFRKEGQNVTLSCEQNLNHDAMYWYRQDPGQGLRLIYYSQIVNDFQKGDIAEGYSVSREKKESFPLTVTSAQKNPTAFYLCAREGIVGQGDYEQYFGPGTRLTVT.

The chain couples TRBV27 to TRBJ2-7; 7 nucleotides agree with TRBD1. The junction had 4 bases not matched to a gene; V was cut back by 0 bases and J by 2 bases. CDR3 size: 15 residues. Germline CDR1 is MNHEY and CDR2 is SMNVEV (reference sequence). DNA of the CDR3: TGTGCCAGCAGTTTATCGAGCAGGGGGACCTACGAGCAGTACTTC. It codes for CASSLSSRGTYEQYF.

J is TRBJ1-1 and V is TRBV18, with 10 bases that match TRBD1. There are 17 residues in the CDR3. CDR1 is KGHSH, CDR2 LQKENI, per germline. V shed 4 bases and J 2 bases; nucleotides not matched to a gene: 10. CDR3 protein: CASSLYRQGARNTEAFF. The CDR3 nucleotides read TGTGCCAGCTCACTCTACAGACAGGGGGCGCGAAACACTGAAGCTTTCTTT. Full variable domain (missing parts from reference TRBV18 and TRBJ1-1): NAGVMQNPRHLVRRRGQEARLRCSPMKGHSHVYWYRQLPEEGLKFMVYLQKENIIDESGMPKERFSAEFPKEGPSILRIQQVVRGDSAAYFCASSLYRQGARNTEAFFGQGTRLTVV.

The chain recombines TRBV18 with TRBJ2-1; TRBD2 aligns across 11 bases. Germline CDR1 KGHSH, CDR2 LQKENI. This CDR3 has 15 residues. Trimming cost V 3 bases and J 7 bases; bases outside gene matches: 5. CDR3 residues: CASSPKLAGDNEQFF. The CDR3, as DNA: TGTGCCAGCTCACCGAAACTAGCGGGGGATAATGAGCAGTTCTTC.

The J gene is TRBJ1-1, the V gene TRBV30; D ambiguous. This CDR3 is built from 10 residues. Trimming stripped 7 bases from V and 3 bases from J, with 6 bases between. Germline loops: CDR1 GTSNPN, CDR2 SVGIG (reference sequence). The CDR3 DNA sequence: TGTGCCTTCAAACACACTGAAGCTTTCTTT. Translating it yields CAFKHTEAFF.

V is TRBV6-5 and J is TRBJ1-6, with D uncertain. The germline V and J ends were trimmed by 5 bases and 8 bases, with 10 bases remaining between them. The CDR3 is 13 amino acids. Germline-derived CDR1 and CDR2 are MNHEY and SVGAGI. CDR3 DNA: TGTGCCAGCAGTACGGCCTGGGATTCACCCCTCCACTTT. This sequence encodes CASSTAWDSPLHF.

The chain employs TRBV19 and TRBJ1-4, with unresolved D. This CDR3 region has 15 residues. Germline V gene lookup returns CDR1 LNHDA and CDR2 SQIVND (reference sequence). Trimming shortened V by 5 bases and J by 0 bases, and 10 bases separated the two germline ends. The CDR3 sequence is CASSDAAATNEKLFF. In DNA, the CDR3 is TGTGCCAGTAGTGACGCGGCCGCAACTAATGAAAAACTGTTTTTT.

The chain links TRBV30 to TRBJ1-4; D is unresolved. The V gene lost 2 bases and the J gene lost 8 bases, with 3 bases spanning the gap. CDR1 is GTSNPN and CDR2 is SVGIG in the germline V gene (reference sequence). The CDR3 runs 10 residues. CDR3 sequence (DNA): TGTGCCTGGAGTCAGGAAAAACTGTTTTTT. Its protein product is CAWSQEKLFF. Complete variable domain (other parts from reference TRBV30 and TRBJ1-4): SQTIHQWPATLVQPVGSPLSLECTVEGTSNPNLYWYRQAAGRGLQLLFYSVGIGQISSEVPQNLSASRPQDRQFILSSKKLLLSDSGFYLCAWSQEKLFFGSGTQLSVL.

The rearrangement links TRBV2 to TRBJ2-3; D ambiguous. In germline, CDR1 is SNHLY, CDR2 FYNNEI. The V end lost 4 bases, the J end lost 3 bases, and 8 bases lay between the germline ends. The CDR3 is made up of 13 amino acids. In DNA, the CDR3 is TGTGCCAGCAGTGTGTCGCTAACAGATACGCAGTATTTT. Translated, it gives CASSVSLTDTQYF.

The rearrangement joins TRBV2 to TRBJ2-7; 7 bases are a match to TRBD1. Germline CDR1 SNHLY, CDR2 FYNNEI. The trim removed 3 bases at V and 5 bases at J, leaving 7 bases unmatched. The CDR3 has 14 amino acids. The CDR3 spells CASSDRTGSNEQYF. DNA for the CDR3: TGTGCCAGCAGTGATCGGACAGGATCAAACGAGCAGTACTTC.

The rearrangement uses TRBV6-6 and TRBJ2-7; TRBD2 matches 9 bases. From germline, CDR1 is MNHNY and CDR2 SVGAGI (reference sequence). There are 13 residues in the CDR3. V was clipped by 5 bases and J by 7 bases; unmatched bases: 6. The CDR3 spells CASSRLAVGEQYF. The CDR3 DNA sequence: TGTGCCAGCAGTAGACTAGCGGTGGGAGAGCAGTACTTC.

This rearrangement joins TRBV7-2 to TRBJ2-7; no firm D call. This CDR3 is built from 13 residues. Germline CDR1 and CDR2: SGHTA and FQGNSA. V lost 5 bases and J lost 1, with 9 bases in between. CDR3 protein: CASSRASSYEQYF. The DNA for the CDR3 is TGTGCCAGCAGCCGGGCGAGTTCCTACGAGCAGTACTTC.

This chain uses TRBV11-3 with TRBJ2-1; the match to TRBD1 covers 7 bases. The CDR3 length is 14 residues. Germline V gives CDR1 SGHNT, CDR2 YENEEA. V lost 1 base to trimming and J lost 3 bases; unmatched junction nucleotides: 0. DNA of the CDR3: TGTGCCAGCAGCTTAGCAGGGGGCTACAATGAGCAGTTCTTC. Protein product: CASSLAGGYNEQFF.

This rearrangement joins TRBV4-2 to TRBJ2-7; D is ambiguous. V dropped 0 bases and J dropped 6 bases, with 9 bases sitting between them. The CDR3 is made up of 13 amino acids. CDR1 and CDR2 from the germline V gene are LGHNA and YNFKEQ. Written as DNA, the CDR3 is TGTGCCAGCAGCCAAGAGGTAGTTTTCGAGCAGTACTTC. It is translated as CASSQEVVFEQYF.

This clone was observed a few times. The V call is TRBV18, the J call TRBJ1-5; tentatively, D is TRBD1 (6 bases). This CDR3 region has 14 residues. V lost 3 bases, J lost 1 base, and 7 bases lay in between. Looked up from germline, CDR1 is KGHSH and CDR2 is LQKENI. Written as DNA, the CDR3 is TGTGCCAGCTCACCGCAGGGGAGCAATCAGCCCCAGCATTTT. The encoded protein is CASSPQGSNQPQHF.

The V and J genes are TRBV5-6 and TRBJ1-6; possibly TRBD1 for D (5 bases). V lost 4 bases and J lost 7, with 15 bases in between. Germline lookup yields CDR1 SGHDT and CDR2 YYEEEE. The CDR3 spans 15 residues. The CDR3 loop is CASSPRSGGNSPLHF. The CDR3 coding sequence is TGTGCCAGCAGCCCCCGATCTGGGGGAAATTCACCCCTCCACTTT.

This chain connects TRBV4-1 to TRBJ2-2, with D possibly being TRBD2 (5 bases). This CDR3 is 16 amino acids long. V was cut by 0 bases and J by 6 bases, with 14 bases left in between. Germline V gene lookup returns CDR1 MGHRA and CDR2 YSYEKL. The DNA for the CDR3 is TGCGCCAGCAGCCAAGAAGGCACACTAGTTCCCGGGGAGCTGTTTTTT. This encodes CASSQEGTLVPGELFF.

The rearrangement joins TRBV2 to TRBJ2-3; 10 bases align to TRBD2. The V gene end was trimmed by 8 bases and the J gene end by 5 bases; junction bases not matched to a gene: 7. The germline V gene encodes CDR1 SNHLY and CDR2 FYNNEI. This CDR3 spans 14 amino acids. The CDR3 nucleotides read TGTGCCAGCTCTGGGGTAGCGGGGGGAGATACGCAGTATTTT. Translated, it gives CASSGVAGGDTQYF.

The genes are TRBV30 and TRBJ1-4; D may be TRBD1 (5 bases). Germline V gives CDR1 GTSNPN, CDR2 SVGIG (reference sequence). The CDR3 has 14 residues. V lost 2 bases and J 4 bases, leaving 11 bases between the germline ends. As DNA, the CDR3 is TGTGCCTGGAGTCCCGGGGGGATTAATGAAAAACTGTTTTTT. The encoded protein is CAWSPGGINEKLFF.